This TCR beta chain derives from a study of cytomegalovirus exposure and HLA in healthy donors. Germline CDR1 GTSNPN, CDR2 SVGIG (reference sequence). The CDR3 extends over 14 amino acids. J was trimmed by 6 bases and V by 2 bases; bases with no gene match: 5. The PCR used 60 Vbeta and 13 Jbeta primers. The repertoire was sequenced with immunoSEQ multiplex PCR; TCRdb's copy has only in-frame clones and lacks some. The profile shows about 150,000 clones, less than 80% of them singletons. This clonotype was sampled from a man aged 25-40 years in good health and CMV-seronegative. Material for sequencing was PBMCs. The J gene is TRBJ1-2, the V gene TRBV30, with 11 bases matching TRBD1. The CDR3 region has the DNA TGTGCCTGGAGTACCGGACAGGGGGCGAATGGCTACACCTTC. Translating it yields CAWSTGQGANGYTF.